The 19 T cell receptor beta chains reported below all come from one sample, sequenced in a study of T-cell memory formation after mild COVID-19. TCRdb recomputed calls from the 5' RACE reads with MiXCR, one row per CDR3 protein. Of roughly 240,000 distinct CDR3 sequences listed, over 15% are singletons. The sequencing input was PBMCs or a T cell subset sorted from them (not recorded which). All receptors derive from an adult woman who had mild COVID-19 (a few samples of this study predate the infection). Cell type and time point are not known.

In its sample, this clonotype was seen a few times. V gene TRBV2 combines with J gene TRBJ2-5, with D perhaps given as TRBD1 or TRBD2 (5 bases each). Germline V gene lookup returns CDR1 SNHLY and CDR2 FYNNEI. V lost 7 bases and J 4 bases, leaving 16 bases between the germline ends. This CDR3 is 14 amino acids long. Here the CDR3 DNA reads TGTGCCAGCACCCCGGGACGAACGCGAGAGACCCAGTACTTC. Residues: CASTPGRTRETQYF.

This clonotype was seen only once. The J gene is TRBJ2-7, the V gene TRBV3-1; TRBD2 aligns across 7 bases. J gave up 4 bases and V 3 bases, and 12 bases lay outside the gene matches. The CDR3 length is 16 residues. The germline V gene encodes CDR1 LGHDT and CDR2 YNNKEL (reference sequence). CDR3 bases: TGTGCCAGCAGCCACGGACTAGATACCGTGAGATACGAGCAGTACTTC. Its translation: CASSHGLDTVRYEQYF.

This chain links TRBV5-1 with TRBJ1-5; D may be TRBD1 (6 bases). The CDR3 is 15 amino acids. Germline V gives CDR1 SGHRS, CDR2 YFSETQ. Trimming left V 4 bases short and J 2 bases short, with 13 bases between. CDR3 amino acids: CASSPQGRGNQPQHF. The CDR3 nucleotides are TGCGCCAGCAGCCCACAGGGCCGGGGCAATCAGCCCCAGCATTTT.

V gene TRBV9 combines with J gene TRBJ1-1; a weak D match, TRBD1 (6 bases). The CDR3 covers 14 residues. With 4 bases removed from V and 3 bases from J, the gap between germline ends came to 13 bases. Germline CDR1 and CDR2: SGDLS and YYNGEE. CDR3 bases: TGTGCCAGCAGCCCCAGGGGCGACTACACTGAAGCTTTCTTT. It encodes CASSPRGDYTEAFF.

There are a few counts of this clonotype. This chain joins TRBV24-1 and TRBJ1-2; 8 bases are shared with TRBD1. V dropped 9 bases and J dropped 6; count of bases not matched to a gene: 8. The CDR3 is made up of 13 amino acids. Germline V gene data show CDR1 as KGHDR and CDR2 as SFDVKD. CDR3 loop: CATSTWTGNGYTF. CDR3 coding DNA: TGTGCCACCTCAACTTGGACAGGGAATGGCTACACCTTC.

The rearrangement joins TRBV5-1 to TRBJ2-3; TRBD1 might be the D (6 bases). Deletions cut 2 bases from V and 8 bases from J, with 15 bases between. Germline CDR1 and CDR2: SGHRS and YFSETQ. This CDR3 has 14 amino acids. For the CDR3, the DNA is TGCGCCAGCAGCTTAGGACAGAAGATCGGTACGCAGTATTTT. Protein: CASSLGQKIGTQYF.

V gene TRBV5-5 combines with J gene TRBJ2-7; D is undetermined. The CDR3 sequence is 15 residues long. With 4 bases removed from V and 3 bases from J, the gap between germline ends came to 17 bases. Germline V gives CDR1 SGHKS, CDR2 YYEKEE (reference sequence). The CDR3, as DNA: TGTGCCAGCAGCCCCCGAAGTGGAATTTACTACGAGCAGTACTTC. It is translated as CASSPRSGIYYEQYF.

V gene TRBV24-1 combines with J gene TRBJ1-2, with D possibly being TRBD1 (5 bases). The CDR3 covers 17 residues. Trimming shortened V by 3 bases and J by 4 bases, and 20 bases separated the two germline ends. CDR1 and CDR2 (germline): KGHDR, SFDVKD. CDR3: CATSDPAGPTGGYGYTF. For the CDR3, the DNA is TGTGCCACCAGTGATCCAGCGGGACCAACTGGGGGCTATGGCTACACCTTC.

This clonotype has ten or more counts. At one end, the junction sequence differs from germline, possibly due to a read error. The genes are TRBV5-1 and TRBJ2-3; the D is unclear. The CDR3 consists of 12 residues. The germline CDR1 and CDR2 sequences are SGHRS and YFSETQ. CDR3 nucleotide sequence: TGTGCCAGCAGTTTGGCCCCAGATACGCAGTATTTT. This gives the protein CASSLAPDTQYF. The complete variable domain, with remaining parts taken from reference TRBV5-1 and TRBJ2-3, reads KAGVTQTPRYLIKTRGQQVTLSCSPISGHRSVSWYQQTPGQGLQFLFEYFSETQRNKGNFPGRFSGRQFSNSRSEMNVSTLELGDSALYLCASSLAPDTQYFGPGTRLTVL.

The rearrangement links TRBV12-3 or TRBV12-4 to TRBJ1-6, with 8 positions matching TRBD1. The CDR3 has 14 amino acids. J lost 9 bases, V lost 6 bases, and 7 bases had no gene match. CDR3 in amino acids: CASSPTGGGSPLHF. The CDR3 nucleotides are TGTGCCAGCAGCCCCACAGGGGGAGGTTCACCCCTCCACTTT.

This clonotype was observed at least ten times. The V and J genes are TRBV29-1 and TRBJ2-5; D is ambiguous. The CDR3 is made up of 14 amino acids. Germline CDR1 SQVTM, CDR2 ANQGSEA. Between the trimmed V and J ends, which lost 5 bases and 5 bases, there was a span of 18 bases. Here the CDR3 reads CSVLYQLGKETQYF. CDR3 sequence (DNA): TGCAGCGTTTTGTACCAACTGGGGAAGGAGACCCAGTACTTC.

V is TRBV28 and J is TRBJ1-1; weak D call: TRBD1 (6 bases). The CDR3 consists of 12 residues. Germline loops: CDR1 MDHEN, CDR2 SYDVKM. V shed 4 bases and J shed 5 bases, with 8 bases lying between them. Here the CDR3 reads CASSSGVTEAFF. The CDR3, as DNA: TGTGCCAGCAGTTCAGGGGTAACTGAAGCTTTCTTT.

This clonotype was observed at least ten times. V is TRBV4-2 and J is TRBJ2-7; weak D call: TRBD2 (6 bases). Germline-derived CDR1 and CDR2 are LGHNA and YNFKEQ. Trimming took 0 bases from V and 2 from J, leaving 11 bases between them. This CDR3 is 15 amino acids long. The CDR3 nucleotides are TGTGCCAGCAGCCAAGATGGGACTCCCGCCTACGAGCAGTACTTC. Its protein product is CASSQDGTPAYEQYF.

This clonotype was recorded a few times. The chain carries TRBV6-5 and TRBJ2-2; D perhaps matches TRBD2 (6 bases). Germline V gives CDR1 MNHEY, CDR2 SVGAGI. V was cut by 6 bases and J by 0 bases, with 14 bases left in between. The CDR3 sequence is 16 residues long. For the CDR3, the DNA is TGTGCCAGCAGGCGGCGGCGGGGCGCGAACACCGGGGAGCTGTTTTTT. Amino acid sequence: CASRRRRGANTGELFF.

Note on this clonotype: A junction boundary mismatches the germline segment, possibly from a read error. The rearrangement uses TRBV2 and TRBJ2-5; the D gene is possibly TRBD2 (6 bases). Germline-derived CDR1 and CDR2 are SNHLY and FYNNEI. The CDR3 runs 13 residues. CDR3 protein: CASSPPLAPRKSF. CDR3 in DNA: TGTGCCAGCAGCCCACCTCTAGCGCCACGAAAATCCTTC.

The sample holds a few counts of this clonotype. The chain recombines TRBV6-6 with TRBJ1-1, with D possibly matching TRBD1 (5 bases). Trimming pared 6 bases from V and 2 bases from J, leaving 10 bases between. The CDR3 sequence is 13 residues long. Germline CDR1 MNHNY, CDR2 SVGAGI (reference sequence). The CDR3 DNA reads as TGTGCCAGCAGAAAAGGGACTAACACTGAAGCTTTCTTT. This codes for CASRKGTNTEAFF.

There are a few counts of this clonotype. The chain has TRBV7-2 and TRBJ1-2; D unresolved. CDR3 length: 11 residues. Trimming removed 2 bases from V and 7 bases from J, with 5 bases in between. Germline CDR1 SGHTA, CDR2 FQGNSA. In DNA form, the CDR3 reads TGTGCCAGCAGCTTAACCTTTGGCTACACCTTC. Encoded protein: CASSLTFGYTF.

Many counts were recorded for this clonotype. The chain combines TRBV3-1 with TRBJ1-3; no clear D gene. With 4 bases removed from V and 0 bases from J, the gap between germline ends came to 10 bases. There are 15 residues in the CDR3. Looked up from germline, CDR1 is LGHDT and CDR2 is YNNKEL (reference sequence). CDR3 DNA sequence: TGTGCCAGCAGCCCCTCGGCCACCTCTGGAAACACCATATATTTT. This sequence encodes CASSPSATSGNTIYF.

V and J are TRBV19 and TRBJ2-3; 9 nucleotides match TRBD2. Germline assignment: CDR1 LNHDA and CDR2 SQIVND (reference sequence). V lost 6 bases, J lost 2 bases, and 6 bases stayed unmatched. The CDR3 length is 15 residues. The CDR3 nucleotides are TGTGCCAGTAGGGCTAGACTAGCGGTCACAGATACGCAGTATTTT. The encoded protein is CASRARLAVTDTQYF.